This entry is about one T cell receptor beta chain. These data are taken from a study of OX40 agonist ivuxolimab in advanced cancers. At the level of the study: Ivuxolimab was delivered to patients intravenously every 2 weeks at doses spanning 0.01 to 10 mg/kg.

Assay used: immunoSEQ multiplex PCR; TCRdb lists only in-frame clones, some missing. The sample has 80,000 to 95,000 clones, roughly 93% seen once. Trimming took off 2 bases at V and 8 bases at J, with 12 bases between the two ends. The CDR3 covers 14 residues. CDR1 and CDR2 from the germline V gene are MGHDK and SYGVNS. Sample: CD4+ or CD8+ T cells sorted from blood, taken in a trial of the OX40 agonist ivuxolimab. V is TRBV25-1 and J is TRBJ2-2; unclear D gene. This receptor was obtained from an adult with an advanced solid tumor such as melanoma, head and neck, liver or kidney cancer. CDR3 residues: CASSELAQLGELFF. The CDR3 bases are TGTGCCAGCAGTGAACTTGCGCAGCTTGGGGAGCTGTTTTTT.